A single sample is the source of the 29 T cell receptor beta chains below, sequenced in a study of T cells in localized non-small cell lung cancer. The protocol was immunoSEQ multiplex PCR, while the TCRdb copy is restricted to in-frame clones and leaves out a portion. The sample shows tens of thousands of clones, around 84% of them seen only once. The input for sequencing was peripheral blood, taken before any cancer treatment. The origin of the receptors is a female donor aged 60 or older with stage I lung adenocarcinoma.

The chain carries TRBV18 and TRBJ2-1; no reliable D call. This CDR3 spans 15 amino acids. Trimming cost V 6 bases and J 3 bases, with 15 bases left between them. Germline assignment: CDR1 KGHSH and CDR2 LQKENI. The CDR3 bases are TGTGCCAGCTCGCCTAGTAAACAAAACTACAATGAGCAGTTCTTC. Its translation is CASSPSKQNYNEQFF.

This chain joins TRBV6-6 and TRBJ2-5; 12 bases map to TRBD2. J lost 5 bases, V lost 6 bases, and 10 bases had no gene match. The CDR3 totals 16 residues. The germline gives CDR1 MNHNY, CDR2 SVGAGI (reference sequence). The chain's CDR3 is CASRPPRLAGVETQYF. In DNA, the CDR3 is TGTGCCAGCAGACCACCCCGACTAGCGGGAGTTGAGACCCAGTACTTC.

The chain uses TRBV7-2 and TRBJ2-2; TRBD1 agrees at 10 bases. CDR1 is SGHTA and CDR2 is FQGNSA in the germline V gene. V was clipped by 5 bases and J by 5 bases; unmatched bases: 5. The CDR3 extends over 15 amino acids. CDR3 sequence reads: CASSLDRGRTGELFF. The CDR3 coding sequence is TGTGCCAGCAGCCTAGACAGGGGGCGTACCGGGGAGCTGTTTTTT. The variable domain in full, with the rest retrieved from reference TRBV7-2 and TRBJ2-2, is GAGVSQSPSNKVTEKGKDVELRCDPISGHTALYWYRQSLGQGLEFLIYFQGNSAPDKSGLPSDRFSAERTGGSVSTLTIQRTQQEDSAVYLCASSLDRGRTGELFFGEGSRLTVL.

This chain uses TRBV2 with TRBJ2-3; D is possibly TRBD1 (5 bases). Trimming pared 6 bases from V and 1 base from J, leaving 8 bases between. Germline V gives CDR1 SNHLY, CDR2 FYNNEI. The CDR3 totals 13 residues. The CDR3 region has the DNA TGTGCCAGCAGCTTAGGGGGCACAGATACGCAGTATTTT. Translating it yields CASSLGGTDTQYF.

V gene TRBV29-1 combines with J gene TRBJ1-5; 7 bases match TRBD1. CDR1 and CDR2 (germline): SQVTM, ANQGSEA. This CDR3 is 13 amino acids long. J lost 5 bases, V lost 7 bases, and 8 bases had no gene match. This chain's CDR3 is CSATQGFDQPQHF. The CDR3, as DNA: TGCAGCGCAACACAGGGGTTCGATCAGCCCCAGCATTTT.

The rearrangement links TRBV6-1 to TRBJ1-4; tentative D call: TRBD1 (6 bases). The CDR3 runs to 15 residues. Trimming took off 6 bases at V and 3 bases at J, with 14 bases between the two ends. Germline V gene lookup returns CDR1 MNHNS and CDR2 SASEGT. Here the CDR3 DNA reads TGTGCCAGCAGCCACCCGGCAGGGGCTAATGAAAAACTGTTTTTT. Translation: CASSHPAGANEKLFF.

The rearrangement joins TRBV5-1 to TRBJ2-6; no definite D call. V lost 0 bases and J 2 bases, leaving 3 bases between the germline ends. The CDR3 contains 14 residues. Germline assignment: CDR1 SGHRS and CDR2 YFSETQ. CDR3 nucleotides: TGCGCCAGCAGCTTGGCCCCTGGGGCCAACGTCCTGACTTTC. Encoded protein: CASSLAPGANVLTF.

This clone has more than one count but fewer than ten. The chain uses TRBV6-4 and TRBJ2-7; TRBD1 matches at 10 bases. V lost 3 bases to trimming and J lost 3 bases; unmatched junction nucleotides: 2. Looked up from germline, CDR1 is MRHNA and CDR2 is SNTAGT. The CDR3 consists of 14 residues. This CDR3 is CASSEGQGIYEQYF. The CDR3 region has the DNA TGTGCCAGCAGTGAGGGACAGGGGATCTACGAGCAGTACTTC.

This clone was seen only a few times. The chain joins TRBV7-6 to TRBJ2-3; D call uncertain. The V gene's germline CDR1 is SGHVS and CDR2 FNYEAQ. V gave up 1 base and J gave up 6 bases, with 5 bases separating them. The CDR3 spans 12 residues. CDR3 in amino acids: CASSLVRDTQYF. DNA for the CDR3: TGTGCCAGCAGCTTAGTCCGGGATACGCAGTATTTT.

V is TRBV7-9 and J is TRBJ1-4, with 7 bases that match TRBD1. Trimming cost V 0 bases and J 7 bases; bases outside gene matches: 2. The CDR3 runs to 14 residues. Looked up from germline, CDR1 is SEHNR and CDR2 is FQNEAQ (reference sequence). The CDR3 DNA reads as TGTGCCAGCAGCTTAGCGACAGGGAGTGAAAAACTGTTTTTT. Residues: CASSLATGSEKLFF. The full variable domain, its missing parts supplied by reference TRBV7-9 and TRBJ1-4, is DTGVSQNPRHKITKRGQNVTFRCDPISEHNRLYWYRQTLGQGPEFLTYFQNEAQLEKSRLLSDRFSAERPKGSFSTLEIQRTEQGDSAMYLCASSLATGSEKLFFGSGTQLSVL.

This clone was seen a few times. This chain uses TRBV11-3 with TRBJ2-2; D unresolved. Germline values: CDR1 SGHNT, CDR2 YENEEA. V was cut by 5 bases and J by 1 base, with 14 bases left in between. The CDR3 has 16 amino acids. As DNA, the CDR3 is TGTGCCAGCAGCATAGCAGAGACTTGGAACACCGGGGAGCTGTTTTTT. Translated: CASSIAETWNTGELFF.

The CDR3 loop reads CASSVDGGAVNEQFF. The CDR3, as DNA: TGTGCCAGCAGCGTAGACGGGGGGGCCGTCAATGAGCAGTTCTTC. The chain has TRBV9 and TRBJ2-1; 8 bases fit TRBD2. Losses at the gene ends were 0 bases for V and 6 bases for J; bases not matched to a gene: 5. There are 15 residues in the CDR3. Per germline, CDR1 SGDLS and CDR2 YYNGEE.

The chain links TRBV6-6 to TRBJ1-2; D unresolved. The CDR3 extends over 14 amino acids. Germline CDR1 reads MNHNY; CDR2 reads SVGAGI (reference sequence). Trimming cost V 10 bases and J 5 bases, with 20 bases left between them. The CDR3 region has the DNA TGTGCCAACAGCATGGGTGTAGGGAATTATGGCTACACCTTC. Amino acid sequence: CANSMGVGNYGYTF.

The J gene is TRBJ2-3, the V gene TRBV10-2; no clear D gene. Germline CDR1 reads WSHSY; CDR2 reads SAAADI. CDR3 length: 14 amino acids. Trimming removed 0 bases from V and 4 bases from J, with 8 bases in between. The CDR3, as DNA: TGCGCCAGCAGTGAGTCGCTTATTCCAGATACGCAGTATTTT. Its protein is CASSESLIPDTQYF.

The rearrangement links TRBV5-1 to TRBJ2-2; TRBD2 aligns across 10 bases. Germline V gives CDR1 SGHRS, CDR2 YFSETQ. The V and J ends lost 3 bases and 7 bases, in that order; junction bases with no gene match: 3. This CDR3 has 14 amino acids. CDR3 nucleotides: TGCGCCAGCAGCTCATCTAGCGGGAGCGGGGAGCTGTTTTTT. Protein sequence: CASSSSSGSGELFF.

V and J are TRBV5-4 and TRBJ1-1, with 7 bases fitting TRBD1. The CDR3 spans 14 residues. CDR1 is SGHNT, CDR2 YYREEE, per germline (reference sequence). Trimming cost V 4 bases and J 4 bases; bases outside gene matches: 7. Written as DNA, the CDR3 is TGTGCCAGCAGCCGCCTAGGGGGCGTCACTGAAGCTTTCTTT. Translated, it gives CASSRLGGVTEAFF.

CDR3 protein: CASRKSGAYEQYF. CDR3 nucleotides: TGTGCCAGCAGGAAAAGTGGCGCCTACGAGCAGTACTTC. This chain connects TRBV5-5 to TRBJ2-7; the D is unclear. This CDR3 spans 13 amino acids. The V and J ends lost 5 bases and 2 bases respectively, with 11 bases between them. Per germline, CDR1 SGHKS and CDR2 YYEKEE (reference sequence).

V and J are TRBV7-2 and TRBJ2-3; tentative D call: TRBD2 (6 bases). Germline V CDR1 and CDR2: SGHTA, FQGNSA. V lost 7 bases and J 4 bases, leaving 12 bases between the germline ends. This CDR3 comprises 13 residues. The CDR3 nucleotides read TGTGCCAGCACTCCGGGAGTACCAGATACGCAGTATTTT. Translation gives CASTPGVPDTQYF.

This chain uses TRBV7-9 with TRBJ2-1; D not certain. The germline CDR1 and CDR2 sequences are SEHNR and FQNEAQ (reference sequence). The CDR3 length is 13 residues. Trimming left V 5 bases short and J 7 bases short, with 12 bases between. The CDR3 region has the DNA TGTGCCAGCAGCAATTCTAGTTTGAATGAGCAGTTCTTC. Translated, it gives CASSNSSLNEQFF.

J is TRBJ2-1 and V is TRBV6-1; 9 bases are a match to TRBD1. Germline trimming cut 4 bases from V and 0 bases from J; bases unmatched to any gene: 4. The germline gives CDR1 MNHNS, CDR2 SASEGT. The CDR3 extends over 16 amino acids. The CDR3 DNA sequence: TGTGCCAGCAGTGGCTCACAGGGGGCCTCCTACAATGAGCAGTTCTTC. This translates into CASSGSQGASYNEQFF.

V gene TRBV5-1 combines with J gene TRBJ1-1; 8 bases are shared with TRBD1. The ends lost 4 bases at V and 0 bases at J; junction bases unmatched: 5. Germline CDR1 SGHRS, CDR2 YFSETQ. CDR3 length equals 15 residues. As DNA, the CDR3 is TGCGCCAGCAGCCCTGGACAGGGAATGAACACTGAAGCTTTCTTT. Amino acid sequence: CASSPGQGMNTEAFF.

CDR3 nucleotide sequence: TGTGCCAGCAGTTTATTTCAGGGATCAGGTGAGCAGTTCTTC. It encodes CASSLFQGSGEQFF. This rearrangement joins TRBV27 to TRBJ2-1; weak D call: TRBD1 (5 bases). This CDR3 is 14 amino acids long. The V gene lost 1 base and the J gene lost 9 bases, with 13 bases spanning the gap. CDR1 and CDR2 from the germline V gene are MNHEY and SMNVEV (reference sequence).

The chain recombines TRBV5-6 with TRBJ2-7, with a weak D call TRBD1 (5 bases). The CDR3 contains 14 residues. CDR1 is SGHDT, CDR2 YYEEEE, per germline. Trimming took 0 bases from V and 3 from J, leaving 10 bases between them. In DNA form, the CDR3 reads TGTGCCAGCAGCTTGGAAGGGGTCCTCTACGAGCAGTACTTC. Its translation: CASSLEGVLYEQYF.

This chain links TRBV4-2 with TRBJ2-1, with 8 bases lining up with TRBD2. Per the germline V gene, CDR1 is LGHNA and CDR2 is YNFKEQ. The CDR3 runs to 16 residues. V dropped 1 base and J dropped 9; count of bases not matched to a gene: 11. In DNA, the CDR3 is TGTGCCAGCAGCCAAGGTGAGGCGGGAGGCCCAACTGAGCAGTTCTTC. Protein: CASSQGEAGGPTEQFF.

A few counts support this clone. The chain carries TRBV6-1 and TRBJ1-5; 10 positions match TRBD1. The J segment lost 0 bases and the V segment lost 2 bases, leaving 4 bases of the junction unmatched. CDR3 size: 17 residues. Germline V gives CDR1 MNHNS, CDR2 SASEGT. The CDR3 sequence is CASSETGQGNSNQPQHF. CDR3 sequence (DNA): TGTGCCAGCAGTGAAACGGGACAGGGGAATAGCAATCAGCCCCAGCATTTT.

V gene TRBV7-3 combines with J gene TRBJ2-3; a possible D gene is TRBD1 (6 bases). The J call is uncertain, as TRBJ1-5 better fits the DNA end. Per the germline V gene, CDR1 is SGHTA and CDR2 is FQGTGA. The CDR3 totals 13 residues. Here the CDR3 reads CASSLLGTSSQHF. CDR3 sequence (DNA): TGTGCCAGCAGCTTATTAGGGACATCCTCGCAGCATTTT.

The count of this clone is one. The J gene is TRBJ2-5, the V gene TRBV28; TRBD1 is a possible D gene (6 bases). V lost 8 bases and J 1 base, leaving 14 bases between the germline ends. The length of the CDR3 is 14 residues. The germline gives CDR1 MDHEN, CDR2 SYDVKM. The DNA for the CDR3 is TGTGCCAGCTTTCCATCAGGGGTCCAAGAGACCCAGTACTTC. This sequence encodes CASFPSGVQETQYF.

The chain couples TRBV2 to TRBJ1-1; D call uncertain. The CDR3 covers 13 residues. Per the germline V gene, CDR1 is SNHLY and CDR2 is FYNNEI. Trimming took off 4 bases at V and 5 bases at J, with 11 bases between the two ends. As DNA, the CDR3 is TGTGCCAGCAGTGCCGTCGTTCCGACTGAAGCTTTCTTT. Translated, it gives CASSAVVPTEAFF.

The chain carries TRBV6-5 and TRBJ1-2; no definite D call. Trimming removed 7 bases from V and 2 bases from J, with 17 bases in between. Germline V CDR1 and CDR2: MNHEY, SVGAGI. This CDR3 has 15 amino acids. The CDR3 sequence: CASTRSSLANYGYTF. In nucleotides, the CDR3 is TGTGCCAGCACAAGGTCGTCCCTAGCGAACTATGGCTACACCTTC.